The text below deals with one T cell receptor beta chain. Authors' methods: Nucleated cell number was recorded as an estimate derived from reference gene primer amplification. Repertoires were generated with immunoSEQ multiplex PCR, while TCRdb's copy carries only in-frame clones and drops some. The V and J calls and the clone size are those of that table, but D and trimming were determined from the DNA. The sample records 160,000 or so clones, roughly nine tenths being singletons. These data originate in a study of blood T cell repertoires in COVID-19. Turning to the study itself: Acute and convalescent COVID-19 specimens originated in the United States, Italy and Spain. From T cells, B-cell-depleted T cells, or PBMCs came the material, which was cDNA or gDNA.

Germline CDR1 and CDR2: SGHRS and YFSETQ. The CDR3 consists of 15 residues. The V gene lost 4 bases and the J gene lost 1 base, with 12 bases spanning the gap. The chain combines TRBV5-1 with TRBJ2-1; weak D call: TRBD1 (6 bases). The sequence was obtained from a woman in her 70s with acute or convalescent COVID-19. Material for sequencing was peripheral blood. This CDR3 is CASSATGGSYNEQFF. The DNA of the CDR3 is TGCGCCAGCAGCGCGACAGGCGGATCCTACAATGAGCAGTTCTTC. Full variable domain (rest looked up from reference TRBV5-1 and TRBJ2-1): KAGVTQTPRYLIKTRGQQVTLSCSPISGHRSVSWYQQTPGQGLQFLFEYFSETQRNKGNFPGRFSGRQFSNSRSEMNVSTLELGDSALYLCASSATGGSYNEQFFGPGTRLTVL.